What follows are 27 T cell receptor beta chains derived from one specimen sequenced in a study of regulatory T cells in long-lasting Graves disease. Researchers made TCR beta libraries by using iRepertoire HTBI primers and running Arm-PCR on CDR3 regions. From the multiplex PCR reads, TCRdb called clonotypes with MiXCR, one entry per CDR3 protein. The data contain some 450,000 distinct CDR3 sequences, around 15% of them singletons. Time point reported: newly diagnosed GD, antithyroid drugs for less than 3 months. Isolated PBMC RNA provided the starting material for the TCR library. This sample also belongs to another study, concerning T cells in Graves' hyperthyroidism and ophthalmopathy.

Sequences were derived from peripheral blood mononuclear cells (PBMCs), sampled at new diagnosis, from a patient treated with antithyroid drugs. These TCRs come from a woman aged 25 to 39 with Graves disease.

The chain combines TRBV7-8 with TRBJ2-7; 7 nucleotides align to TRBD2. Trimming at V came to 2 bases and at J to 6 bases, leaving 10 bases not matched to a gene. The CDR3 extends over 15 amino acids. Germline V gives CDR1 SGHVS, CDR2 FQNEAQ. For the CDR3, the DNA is TGTGCCAGCAGCTTAATAGTTGCGGGAGCGGGCGAGCAGTACTTC. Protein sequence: CASSLIVAGAGEQYF.

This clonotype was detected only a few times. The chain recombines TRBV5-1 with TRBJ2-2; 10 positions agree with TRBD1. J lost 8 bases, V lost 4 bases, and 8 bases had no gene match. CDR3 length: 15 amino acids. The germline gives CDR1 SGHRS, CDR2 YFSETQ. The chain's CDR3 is CASSPTTGGVGELFF. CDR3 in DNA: TGCGCCAGCAGCCCTACGACAGGGGGCGTGGGGGAGCTGTTTTTT.

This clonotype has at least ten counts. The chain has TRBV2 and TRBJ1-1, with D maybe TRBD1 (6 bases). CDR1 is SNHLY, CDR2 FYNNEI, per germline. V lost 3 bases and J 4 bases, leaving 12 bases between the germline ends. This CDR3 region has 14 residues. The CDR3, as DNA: TGTGCCAGCAGTGACGGGGGCGGATTCACTGAAGCTTTCTTT. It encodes CASSDGGGFTEAFF.

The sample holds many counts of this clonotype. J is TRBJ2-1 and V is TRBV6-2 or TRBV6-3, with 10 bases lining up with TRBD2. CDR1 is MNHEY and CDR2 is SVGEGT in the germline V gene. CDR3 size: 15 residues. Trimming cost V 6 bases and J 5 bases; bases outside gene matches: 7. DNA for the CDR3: TGTGCCAGCAGCTTCGGACTAGCGGAGAACAATGAGCAGTTCTTC. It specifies CASSFGLAENNEQFF.

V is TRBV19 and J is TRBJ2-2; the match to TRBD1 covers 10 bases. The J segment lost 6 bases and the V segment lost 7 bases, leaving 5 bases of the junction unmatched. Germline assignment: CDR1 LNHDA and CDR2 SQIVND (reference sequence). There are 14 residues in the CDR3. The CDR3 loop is CASTPGQGPGELFF. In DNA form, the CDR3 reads TGTGCCAGTACTCCGGGACAGGGGCCCGGGGAGCTGTTTTTT.

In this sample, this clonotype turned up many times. DNA for the CDR3: TGTGCCAGCAGTTCTTTAACAGGGGGCGTGAAGACCCAGTACTTC. This gives the protein CASSSLTGGVKTQYF. J is TRBJ2-5 and V is TRBV12-3 or TRBV12-4; 9 bases line up with TRBD1. The CDR3 length is 15 residues. The V and J ends lost 4 bases and 6 bases, in that order; junction bases with no gene match: 9.

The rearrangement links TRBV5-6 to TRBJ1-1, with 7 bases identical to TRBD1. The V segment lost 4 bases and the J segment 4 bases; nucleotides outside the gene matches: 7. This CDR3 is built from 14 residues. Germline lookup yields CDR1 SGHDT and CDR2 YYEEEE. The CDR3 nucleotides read TGTGCCAGCAGCCGACAGGGCTCCGGCACTGAAGCTTTCTTT. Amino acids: CASSRQGSGTEAFF.

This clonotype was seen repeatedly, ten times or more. The CDR3 DNA reads TGTGCCAGCAGCTCGGGAGAAGGACTAGCGGGAAGAGACAATGAGCAGTTCTTC. This gives the protein CASSSGEGLAGRDNEQFF. This sequence joins TRBV11-2 and TRBJ2-1, with 12 bases that match TRBD2. Losses at the gene ends were 4 bases for V and 5 bases for J; bases not matched to a gene: 12. The length of the CDR3 is 18 residues. CDR1 SGHAT and CDR2 FQNNGV come from the germline V gene.

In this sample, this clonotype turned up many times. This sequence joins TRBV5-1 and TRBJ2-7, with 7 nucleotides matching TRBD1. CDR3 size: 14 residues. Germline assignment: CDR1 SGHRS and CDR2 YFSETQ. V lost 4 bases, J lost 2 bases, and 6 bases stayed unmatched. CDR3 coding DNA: TGCGCCAGCAGCCCTTGGCAGGGGGCCTACGAGCAGTACTTC. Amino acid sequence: CASSPWQGAYEQYF. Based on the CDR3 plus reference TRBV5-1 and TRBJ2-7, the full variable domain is KAGVTQTPRYLIKTRGQQVTLSCSPISGHRSVSWYQQTPGQGLQFLFEYFSETQRNKGNFPGRFSGRQFSNSRSEMNVSTLELGDSALYLCASSPWQGAYEQYFGPGTRLTVT.

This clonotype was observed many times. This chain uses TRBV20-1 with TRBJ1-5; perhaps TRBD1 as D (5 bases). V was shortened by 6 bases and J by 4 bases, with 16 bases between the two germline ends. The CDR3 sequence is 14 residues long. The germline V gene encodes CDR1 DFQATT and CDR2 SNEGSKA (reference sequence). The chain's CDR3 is CSAAYGGGNQPQHF. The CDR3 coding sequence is TGCAGTGCCGCCTACGGGGGGGGAAATCAGCCCCAGCATTTT.

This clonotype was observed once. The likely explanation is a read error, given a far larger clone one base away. The CDR3 loop is CASSLPGDYDEQFF. The CDR3 nucleotides read TGTGCCAGCAGTTTACCTGGGGATTACGATGAGCAGTTCTTC. The chain employs TRBV28 and TRBJ2-3; unclear D gene. The tail of the sequence fits TRBJ2-1 better, so the J call may be wrong. From germline, CDR1 is MDHEN and CDR2 SYDVKM. CDR3 length equals 14 residues.

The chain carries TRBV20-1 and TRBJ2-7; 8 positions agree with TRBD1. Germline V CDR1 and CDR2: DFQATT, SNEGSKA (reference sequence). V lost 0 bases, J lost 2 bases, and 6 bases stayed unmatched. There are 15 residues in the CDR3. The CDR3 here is CSARDLETGAYEQYF. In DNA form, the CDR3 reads TGCAGTGCTAGAGATCTGGAGACAGGGGCCTACGAGCAGTACTTC.

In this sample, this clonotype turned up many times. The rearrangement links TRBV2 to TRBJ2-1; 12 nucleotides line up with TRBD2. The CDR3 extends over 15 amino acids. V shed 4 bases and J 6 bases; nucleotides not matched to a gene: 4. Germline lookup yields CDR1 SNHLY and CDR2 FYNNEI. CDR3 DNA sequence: TGTGCCAGCAGTGTCGGACTAGCGGGACGCAATGAGCAGTTCTTC. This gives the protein CASSVGLAGRNEQFF.

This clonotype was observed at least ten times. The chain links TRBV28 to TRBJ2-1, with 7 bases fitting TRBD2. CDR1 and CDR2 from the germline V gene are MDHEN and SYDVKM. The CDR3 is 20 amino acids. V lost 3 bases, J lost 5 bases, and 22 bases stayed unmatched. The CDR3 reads CASSFPGTFLAAQRDNEQFF. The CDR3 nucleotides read TGTGCCAGCAGTTTTCCGGGAACGTTCCTAGCGGCTCAGAGGGACAATGAGCAGTTCTTC.

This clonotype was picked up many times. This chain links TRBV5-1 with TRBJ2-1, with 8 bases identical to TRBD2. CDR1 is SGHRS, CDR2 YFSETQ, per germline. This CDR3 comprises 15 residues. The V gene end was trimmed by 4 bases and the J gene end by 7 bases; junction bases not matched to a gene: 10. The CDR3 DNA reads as TGCGCCAGCAGCGAGCTAGCGGGTATCATAAATGAGCAGTTCTTC. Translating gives CASSELAGIINEQFF.

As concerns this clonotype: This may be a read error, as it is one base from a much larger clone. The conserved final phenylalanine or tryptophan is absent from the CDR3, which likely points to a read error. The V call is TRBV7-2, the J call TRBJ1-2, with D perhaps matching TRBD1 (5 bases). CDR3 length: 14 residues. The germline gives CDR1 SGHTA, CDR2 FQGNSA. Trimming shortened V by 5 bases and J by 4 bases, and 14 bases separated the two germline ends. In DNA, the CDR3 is TGTGCCAGCAGCCCCGAGGGGAGATTCTATGGCTACACCCTC. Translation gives CASSPEGRFYGYTL.

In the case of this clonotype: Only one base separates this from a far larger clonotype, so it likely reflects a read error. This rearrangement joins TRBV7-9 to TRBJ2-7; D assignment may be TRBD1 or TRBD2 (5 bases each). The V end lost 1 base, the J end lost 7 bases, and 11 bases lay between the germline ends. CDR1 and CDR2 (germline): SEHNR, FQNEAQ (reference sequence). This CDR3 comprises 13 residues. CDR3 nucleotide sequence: TGTGCCAGCAGCTTAGTTGTGGGGGTGGAGCAGTACTTC. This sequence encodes CASSLVVGVEQYF. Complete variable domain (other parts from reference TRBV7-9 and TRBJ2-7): DTGVSQNPRHKITKRGQNVTFRCDPISEHNRLYWYRQTLGQGPEFLTYFQNEAQLEKSRLLSDRFSAERPKGSFSTLEIQRTEQGDSAMYLCASSLVVGVEQYFGPGTRLTVT.

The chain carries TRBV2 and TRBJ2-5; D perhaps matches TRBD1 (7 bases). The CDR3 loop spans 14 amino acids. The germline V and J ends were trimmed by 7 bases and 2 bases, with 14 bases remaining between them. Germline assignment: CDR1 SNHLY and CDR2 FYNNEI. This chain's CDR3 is CASKRGLAQETQYF. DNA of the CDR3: TGTGCCAGCAAGAGGGGGCTAGCGCAAGAGACCCAGTACTTC.

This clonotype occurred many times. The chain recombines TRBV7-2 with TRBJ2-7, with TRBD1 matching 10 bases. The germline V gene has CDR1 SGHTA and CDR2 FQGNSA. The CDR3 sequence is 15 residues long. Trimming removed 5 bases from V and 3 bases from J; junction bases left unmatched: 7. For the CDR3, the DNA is TGTGCCAGCAGCCCGACCGGGACAGGGGACTACGAGCAGTACTTC. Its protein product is CASSPTGTGDYEQYF.

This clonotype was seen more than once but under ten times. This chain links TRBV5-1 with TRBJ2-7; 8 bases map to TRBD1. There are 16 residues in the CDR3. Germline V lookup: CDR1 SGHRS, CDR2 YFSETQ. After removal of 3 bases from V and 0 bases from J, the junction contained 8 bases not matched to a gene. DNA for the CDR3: TGCGCCAGCAGCTACCAATCGGGACAGGTCTCCTACGAGCAGTACTTC. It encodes CASSYQSGQVSYEQYF.

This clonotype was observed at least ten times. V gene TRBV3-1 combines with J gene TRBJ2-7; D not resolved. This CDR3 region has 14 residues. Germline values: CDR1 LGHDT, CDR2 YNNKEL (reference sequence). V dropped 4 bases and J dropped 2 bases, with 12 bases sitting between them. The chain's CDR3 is CASSPLGRPYEQYF. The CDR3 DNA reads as TGTGCCAGCAGCCCGCTCGGCAGGCCCTACGAGCAGTACTTC.

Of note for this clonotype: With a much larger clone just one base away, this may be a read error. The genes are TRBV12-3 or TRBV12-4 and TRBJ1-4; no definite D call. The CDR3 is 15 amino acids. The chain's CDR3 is CASSLSLGLREKLSF. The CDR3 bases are TGTGCCAGCAGTTTAAGTCTCGGGTTAAGGGAAAAACTGTCTTTT.

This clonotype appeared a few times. The CDR3 reads CASSLSGGFYNSPLHF. The CDR3 DNA follows: TGCGCCAGCAGCTTGTCAGGAGGGTTCTATAATTCACCCCTCCACTTT. The V gene is TRBV5-1, the J gene TRBJ1-6; D is undetermined. Per germline, CDR1 SGHRS and CDR2 YFSETQ. The V gene lost 1 base and the J gene lost 3 bases, with 11 bases spanning the gap. The CDR3 covers 16 residues.

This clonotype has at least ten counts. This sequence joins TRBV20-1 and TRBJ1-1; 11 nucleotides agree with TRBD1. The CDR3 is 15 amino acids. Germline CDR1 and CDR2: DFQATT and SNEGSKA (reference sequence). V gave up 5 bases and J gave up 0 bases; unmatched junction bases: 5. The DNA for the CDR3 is TGCAGTGCTCAGGACAGGGGGCGGTTGAACACTGAAGCTTTCTTT. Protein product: CSAQDRGRLNTEAFF.

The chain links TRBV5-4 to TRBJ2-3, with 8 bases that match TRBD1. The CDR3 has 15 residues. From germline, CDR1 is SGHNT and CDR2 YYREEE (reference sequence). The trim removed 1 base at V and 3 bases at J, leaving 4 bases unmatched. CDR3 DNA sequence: TGTGCCAGCAGCTTGAACAGGGGGTGGACAGATACGCAGTATTTT. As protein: CASSLNRGWTDTQYF.

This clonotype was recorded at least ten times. CDR3 sequence reads: CASSPSPSAGATEAFF. The CDR3 nucleotides read TGTGCCAGCTCACCCTCACCATCCGCTGGAGCTACTGAAGCTTTCTTT. The chain links TRBV18 to TRBJ1-1; no definite D call. Germline-derived CDR1 and CDR2 are KGHSH and LQKENI. CDR3 length equals 16 residues. With 3 bases removed from V and 5 bases from J, the gap between germline ends came to 19 bases.

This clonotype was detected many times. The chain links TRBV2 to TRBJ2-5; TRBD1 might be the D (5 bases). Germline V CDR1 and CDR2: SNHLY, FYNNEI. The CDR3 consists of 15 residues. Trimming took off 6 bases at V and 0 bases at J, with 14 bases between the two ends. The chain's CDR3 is CASSQDTSYQETQYF. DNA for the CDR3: TGTGCCAGCAGCCAGGACACCTCGTACCAAGAGACCCAGTACTTC.